The clone carrying this T cell receptor (beta chain) was observed once. What it recognizes is unknown. This sample stems from a study of shared clonotypes between healthy human individuals. General study findings and limits: Across subsets, estimated richness was generally greater for naive than for memory populations. Four donors had around 5.2% of their naive CD4 clonotypes in common.

CD8 cells classed as naive were CD45RO-negative and positively selected for CCR7, excluding terminally differentiated effector memory CD45RA+ cells. There were only Caucasian adults among the donors, and all lived in Nashville, Tennessee. V dropped 5 bases and J dropped 1 base, with 18 bases sitting between them. Looked up from germline, CDR1 is SGHVS and CDR2 is FNYEAQ. This CDR3 has 18 amino acids. DNA at approximately 200 ng, 30,000 or so T cell genomes, went into sorted-subset replicate PCRs. Here immunoSEQ multiplex PCR was the method, and the copy in TCRdb shows in-frame clones only, minus some. The sample carries about 820,000 clones, approximately 92% recorded once.

The source of this sequence is a man aged 25 to 40 in good health. Sequencing was performed on naive CD8+ T cells sorted from blood. The chain couples TRBV7-6 to TRBJ2-6; possibly TRBD1 for D (5 bases). CDR3: CASSPRAGRESGANVLTF. CDR3 in DNA: TGTGCCAGCAGCCCCAGGGCTGGCAGAGAATCTGGGGCCAACGTCCTGACTTTC.